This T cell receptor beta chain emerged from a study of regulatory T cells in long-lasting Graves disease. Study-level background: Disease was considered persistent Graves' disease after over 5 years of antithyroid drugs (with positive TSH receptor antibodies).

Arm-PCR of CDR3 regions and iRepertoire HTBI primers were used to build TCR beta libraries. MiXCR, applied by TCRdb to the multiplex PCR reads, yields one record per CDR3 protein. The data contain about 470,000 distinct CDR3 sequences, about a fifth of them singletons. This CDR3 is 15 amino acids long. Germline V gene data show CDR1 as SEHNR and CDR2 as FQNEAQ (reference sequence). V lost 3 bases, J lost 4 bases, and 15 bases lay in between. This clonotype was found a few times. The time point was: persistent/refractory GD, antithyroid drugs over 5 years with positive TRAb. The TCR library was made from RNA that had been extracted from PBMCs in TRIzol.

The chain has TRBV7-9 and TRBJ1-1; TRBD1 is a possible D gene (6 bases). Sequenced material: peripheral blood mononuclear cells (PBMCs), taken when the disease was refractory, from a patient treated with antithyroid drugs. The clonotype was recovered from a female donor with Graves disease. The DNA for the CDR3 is TGTGCCAGCAGCTTGGGGGGGGGCGAACGCACTGAAGCTTTCTTT. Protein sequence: CASSLGGGERTEAFF.